One and the same sample provided the 19 T cell receptor beta chains below, sequenced in a study of T cells in Graves' hyperthyroidism and ophthalmopathy. The CDR3 regions of TCR beta were amplified from RNA transcripts. With the HTBI primer set, the TCR CDR3 went through a first round of RT-PCR. TCRdb called the multiplex PCR reads again in MiXCR, with one record for every CDR3 protein. This table has 250,000 or so distinct CDR3 sequences, around 15% appearing once. Specimen: blood. The source of these receptors is a woman aged 45-59 years with Graves' hyperthyroidism that later progressed to Graves' ophthalmopathy.

The chain has TRBV5-1 and TRBJ2-1; D is uncertain. Trimming took off 0 bases at V and 4 bases at J, with 11 bases between the two ends. The germline V gene encodes CDR1 SGHRS and CDR2 YFSETQ. This CDR3 contains 15 residues. CDR3 DNA: TGCGCCAGCAGCTTGGCCAGTGGCAGATACAATGAGCAGTTCTTC. This codes for CASSLASGRYNEQFF. Full variable domain (remainder filled in from reference TRBV5-1 and TRBJ2-1): KAGVTQTPRYLIKTRGQQVTLSCSPISGHRSVSWYQQTPGQGLQFLFEYFSETQRNKGNFPGRFSGRQFSNSRSEMNVSTLELGDSALYLCASSLASGRYNEQFFGPGTRLTVL.

The chain links TRBV4-2 to TRBJ2-1, with 9 bases aligning to TRBD2. This CDR3 is 17 amino acids long. The germline gives CDR1 LGHNA, CDR2 YNFKEQ. The junction had 6 bases not matched to a gene; V was cut back by 1 base and J by 2 bases. The CDR3 coding sequence is TGTGCCAGCAGCCAAGGGGGTAGCGGGAGACCCTACAATGAGCAGTTCTTC. It encodes CASSQGGSGRPYNEQFF.

This chain joins TRBV9 and TRBJ2-1, with 10 bases matching TRBD2. V dropped 0 bases and J dropped 4; count of bases not matched to a gene: 4. This CDR3 comprises 16 residues. Per the germline V gene, CDR1 is SGDLS and CDR2 is YYNGEE. CDR3 bases: TGTGCCAGCAGCGTAGTAAGAGCGGGAGGGTACAATGAGCAGTTCTTC. As protein: CASSVVRAGGYNEQFF.

This clonotype appeared many times. This sequence joins TRBV30 and TRBJ1-1; D gene uncertain. Germline assignment: CDR1 GTSNPN and CDR2 SVGIG (reference sequence). The V end lost 6 bases, the J end lost 5 bases, and 19 bases lay between the germline ends. The length of the CDR3 is 14 residues. CDR3 region: CACGIRSIGTEAFF. The CDR3 DNA follows: TGTGCCTGTGGAATCCGCAGCATAGGGACTGAAGCTTTCTTT.

At least ten counts were recorded for this clonotype. The rearrangement links TRBV7-2 to TRBJ1-2, with D possibly matching TRBD1 (6 bases). The CDR3 is 15 residues long. V was cut by 1 base and J by 4 bases, with 13 bases left in between. Germline CDR1 reads SGHTA; CDR2 reads FQGNSA. The CDR3 DNA sequence: TGTGCCAGCAGCTTAGGAGTTACAGGGCTCTATGGCTACACCTTC. This sequence encodes CASSLGVTGLYGYTF.

This clonotype was seen ten or more times. The chain couples TRBV28 to TRBJ1-5, with 7 bases lining up with TRBD1. The CDR3 sequence is 13 residues long. Germline trimming cut 8 bases from V and 0 bases from J; bases unmatched to any gene: 1. Germline V lookup: CDR1 MDHEN, CDR2 SYDVKM. In DNA, the CDR3 is TGTGCCAGCGGGACAGATAGCAATCAGCCCCAGCATTTT. Amino acid sequence: CASGTDSNQPQHF.

Many counts were recorded for this clonotype. This chain links TRBV27 with TRBJ2-7, with TRBD2 matching over 11 bases. CDR3 size: 15 residues. CDR1 MNHEY and CDR2 SMNVEV come from the germline V gene (reference sequence). Trimming at V came to 5 bases and at J to 4 bases, leaving 7 bases not matched to a gene. DNA of the CDR3: TGTGCCAGCAGTCTAGGGACTAGCGGAGGGTACGAGCAGTACTTC. It yields the protein CASSLGTSGGYEQYF.

V is TRBV7-2 and J is TRBJ1-4, with a tentative D call TRBD1 (5 bases). CDR3 size: 15 residues. Trimming took off 5 bases at V and 7 bases at J, with 17 bases between the two ends. CDR1 SGHTA and CDR2 FQGNSA come from the germline V gene. CDR3 protein: CASSRGPGGSEKLFF. The CDR3 nucleotides read TGTGCCAGCAGCCGAGGTCCGGGGGGGAGTGAAAAACTGTTTTTT.

This clonotype was seen many times. The V call is TRBV30, the J call TRBJ1-1; no definite D call. Germline V lookup: CDR1 GTSNPN, CDR2 SVGIG (reference sequence). V was cut by 2 bases and J by 0 bases, with 10 bases left in between. The CDR3 runs to 14 residues. The CDR3 coding sequence is TGTGCCTGGAGTACGGGCCAGATGAACACTGAAGCTTTCTTT. It codes for CAWSTGQMNTEAFF.

V usage is TRBV5-4 and J usage is TRBJ1-6; D might be TRBD1 (5 bases). CDR3 length equals 13 residues. V shed 5 bases and J shed 5 bases, with 8 bases lying between them. Germline values: CDR1 SGHNT, CDR2 YYREEE (reference sequence). The CDR3 coding sequence is TGTGCCAGCAGGTGGGGGGATAATTCACCCCTCCACTTT. Translating gives CASRWGDNSPLHF.

Many counts were recorded for this clonotype. The rearrangement joins TRBV7-9 to TRBJ1-6; D remains ambiguous. CDR3 size: 12 residues. Trimming took 1 base from V and 10 from J, leaving 5 bases between them. CDR1 is SEHNR and CDR2 is FQNEAQ in the germline V gene (reference sequence). This CDR3 reads CASSLGESPLHF. The CDR3 DNA sequence: TGTGCCAGCAGCTTAGGCGAATCACCCCTCCACTTT.

This clonotype was seen many times. The chain uses TRBV6-1 and TRBJ1-5; D is possibly TRBD1 (6 bases). CDR3 length: 15 amino acids. Looked up from germline, CDR1 is MNHNS and CDR2 is SASEGT. V was cut by 3 bases and J by 0 bases, with 9 bases left in between. CDR3 nucleotides: TGTGCCAGCAGTGACGGGACAATTAGCAATCAGCCCCAGCATTTT. This encodes CASSDGTISNQPQHF.

This clonotype was seen ten or more times. The chain is built from TRBV13 and TRBJ2-1; D assignment may be TRBD1 or TRBD2 (7 bases each). The V and J ends lost 5 bases and 2 bases respectively, with 13 bases between them. Germline V lookup: CDR1 PRHDT, CDR2 FYEKMQ (reference sequence). The CDR3 spans 15 residues. CDR3 DNA sequence: TGTGCCAGCAGCCCAGGGGGGGGCACCTACAATGAGCAGTTCTTC. The encoded protein is CASSPGGGTYNEQFF.

This clonotype showed up just a few times. This may be a read error: a much more frequent sequence differs by one nucleotide. The gene calls are TRBV7-9 and TRBJ2-7; 8 bases fit TRBD1. CDR3 length equals 16 residues. Germline assignment: CDR1 SEHNR and CDR2 FQNEAQ (reference sequence). V trimming: 2 bases; J trimming: 3 bases; junction bases outside the gene matches: 9. This CDR3 is CASSLPGTGGGYEQYF. CDR3 nucleotides: TGTGCCAGCAGCTTACCCGGGACAGGAGGTGGCTACGAGCAGTACTTC.

This clonotype was found many times. V and J are TRBV7-3 and TRBJ2-3; 9 bases align to TRBD2. V was pared by 7 bases and J by 1 base, with 6 bases of the junction left unmatched. The CDR3 length is 15 residues. Germline CDR1 reads SGHTA; CDR2 reads FQGTGA. CDR3 residues: CASTPVAGGTDTQYF. The CDR3 DNA follows: TGTGCCAGCACCCCTGTAGCGGGAGGCACAGATACGCAGTATTTT.

Many counts were recorded for this clonotype. This rearrangement joins TRBV5-1 to TRBJ1-1; D is unclear. Germline assignment: CDR1 SGHRS and CDR2 YFSETQ. Trimming shortened V by 7 bases and J by 0 bases, and 10 bases separated the two germline ends. The CDR3 loop spans 13 amino acids. CDR3 residues: CASSWAVNTEAFF. The CDR3 bases are TGCGCCAGCTCCTGGGCGGTGAACACTGAAGCTTTCTTT. Filled out from reference TRBV5-1 and TRBJ1-1, the complete variable domain reads KAGVTQTPRYLIKTRGQQVTLSCSPISGHRSVSWYQQTPGQGLQFLFEYFSETQRNKGNFPGRFSGRQFSNSRSEMNVSTLELGDSALYLCASSWAVNTEAFFGQGTRLTVV.

This clonotype appeared once. The chain recombines TRBV2 with TRBJ2-7, with 9 bases identical to TRBD1. Germline assignment: CDR1 SNHLY and CDR2 FYNNEI. The CDR3 totals 13 residues. The J segment lost 6 bases and the V segment lost 5 bases, leaving 5 bases of the junction unmatched. The CDR3 sequence: CASSSGTGPEQYF. The DNA of the CDR3 is TGTGCCAGCAGTTCCGGGACAGGGCCCGAGCAGTACTTC.

The chain combines TRBV5-1 with TRBJ2-6; 11 bases agree with TRBD1. V lost 4 bases and J lost 2; bases outside the gene matches: 2. CDR1 is SGHRS and CDR2 is YFSETQ in the germline V gene. The CDR3 contains 16 residues. CDR3 region: CASSPGQGAGANVLTF. CDR3 nucleotide sequence: TGCGCCAGCAGCCCGGGACAGGGGGCTGGGGCCAACGTCCTGACTTTC. The variable domain in full, completed from reference TRBV5-1 and TRBJ2-6, reads KAGVTQTPRYLIKTRGQQVTLSCSPISGHRSVSWYQQTPGQGLQFLFEYFSETQRNKGNFPGRFSGRQFSNSRSEMNVSTLELGDSALYLCASSPGQGAGANVLTFGAGSRLTVL.

This clonotype was picked up many times. The chain couples TRBV27 to TRBJ2-7; tentatively, D is TRBD1 (5 bases). Trimming pared 2 bases from V and 2 bases from J, leaving 16 bases between. The CDR3 consists of 16 residues. Germline V CDR1 and CDR2: MNHEY, SMNVEV (reference sequence). The CDR3 loop is CASSLLRQHHTYEQYF. The CDR3, as DNA: TGTGCCAGCAGTTTACTGAGACAGCACCATACCTACGAGCAGTACTTC.